The source of this T cell receptor (beta chain) is a study of identical twins. With 0 bases removed from V and 4 bases from J, the gap between germline ends came to 7 bases. CDR1 is LGHNA, CDR2 YSLEER, per germline. CDR3 size: 13 residues. This clonotype was seen repeatedly, ten times or more. MiXCR was run by TCRdb on the 5' RACE reads, yielding one entry per CDR3 protein. The sample shows 200,000 to 250,000 distinct CDR3 sequences, approximately 8.3% of them seen only once. The sample also formed part of further work on yellow fever vaccine responses in identical twins.

The receptor was derived from a woman under 30 in good health. The rearrangement uses TRBV4-3 and TRBJ2-7; D is unclear. The sample comprised memory (CD45RO+) T cells sorted from blood. In DNA, the CDR3 is TGCGCCAGCAGCCAAGACATAGGGTACGAGCAGTACTTC. Amino acid sequence: CASSQDIGYEQYF.